This section outlines one T cell receptor (beta chain) sequence together with its context. This record belongs to a study of beta chain features in type 1 diabetes. Reverse transcription of all isolated RNA meant that expressed TCRB transcripts were sequenced. The table came from immunoSEQ multiplex PCR; TCRdb's copy has only in-frame clones and leaves some out. Here the sample spans fewer than 350,000 clones, around 20% being singletons. CDR1 and CDR2 (germline): SGDLS, YYNGEE. The CDR3 runs to 15 residues. The V and J ends lost 0 bases and 8 bases respectively, with 17 bases between them. The chain is built from TRBV9 and TRBJ1-1, with D tentatively TRBD1 (6 bases). The origin of this receptor is a young woman in good health. Sequencing was carried out using naive CD4+ T cells from blood. This CDR3 is CASSVDGTGPREAFF. The CDR3 DNA reads as TGTGCCAGCAGCGTAGACGGTACAGGGCCTCGAGAAGCTTTCTTT.